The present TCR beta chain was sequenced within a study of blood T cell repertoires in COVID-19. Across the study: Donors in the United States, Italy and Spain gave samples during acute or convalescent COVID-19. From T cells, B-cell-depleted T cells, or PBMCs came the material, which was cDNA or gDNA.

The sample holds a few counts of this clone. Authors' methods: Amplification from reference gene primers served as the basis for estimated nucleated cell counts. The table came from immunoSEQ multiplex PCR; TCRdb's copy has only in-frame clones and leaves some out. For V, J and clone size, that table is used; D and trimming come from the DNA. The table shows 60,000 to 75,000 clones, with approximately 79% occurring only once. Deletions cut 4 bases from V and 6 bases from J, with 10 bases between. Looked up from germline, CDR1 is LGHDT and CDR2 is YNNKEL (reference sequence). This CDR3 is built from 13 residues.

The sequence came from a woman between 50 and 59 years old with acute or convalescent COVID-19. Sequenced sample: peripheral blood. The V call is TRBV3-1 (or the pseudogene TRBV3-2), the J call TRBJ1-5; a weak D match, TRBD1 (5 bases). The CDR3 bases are TGTGCCAGCAGCCCGGGGGAAAGTCAGCCCCAGCATTTT. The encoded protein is CASSPGESQPQHF.